This entry describes one T cell receptor (beta chain). It has no known antigen specificity. The record has no base qualities; no much larger clone is one base away. The data belong to a study of control samples from healthy donors and cancer patients (dated by TCRdb to the early 2020s). The library was obtained by the immunoSEQ multiplex PCR assay. In its TCRdb copy, this immuneACCESS table keeps in-frame sequences only and misses some clones. Where compared with another copy, unresolved V genes explain less than half of these, and the others have no known cause. This sample comprises roughly 100,000 clones, approximately 90% of them detected only once. The top ten constitute 15% to 20% of the sample. The germline V gene encodes CDR1 LGHNA and CDR2 YNFKEQ. For this chain, trimming is 4 bases at the V end and 6 bases at the J end, and the number of junction bases without a gene match is 16. There are 18 amino acids in the CDR3, from cysteine to phenylalanine inclusive. Only the CDR3 part of the read is kept: 54 bases, read in frame from the first base.

The sample was PBMCs. This clonotype was sampled from a man aged 55 to 70 with lung cancer. The rearranged segments are TRBV4-2 and TRBJ2-7; 12 nucleotides in the junction match TRBD1. The DNA sequence reads TGTGCCAGCAGCCGATCAGGACCGGGACAGGGGGCTGTCAGCGAGCAGTACTTC. Translated, it reads CASSRSGPGQGAVSEQYF.